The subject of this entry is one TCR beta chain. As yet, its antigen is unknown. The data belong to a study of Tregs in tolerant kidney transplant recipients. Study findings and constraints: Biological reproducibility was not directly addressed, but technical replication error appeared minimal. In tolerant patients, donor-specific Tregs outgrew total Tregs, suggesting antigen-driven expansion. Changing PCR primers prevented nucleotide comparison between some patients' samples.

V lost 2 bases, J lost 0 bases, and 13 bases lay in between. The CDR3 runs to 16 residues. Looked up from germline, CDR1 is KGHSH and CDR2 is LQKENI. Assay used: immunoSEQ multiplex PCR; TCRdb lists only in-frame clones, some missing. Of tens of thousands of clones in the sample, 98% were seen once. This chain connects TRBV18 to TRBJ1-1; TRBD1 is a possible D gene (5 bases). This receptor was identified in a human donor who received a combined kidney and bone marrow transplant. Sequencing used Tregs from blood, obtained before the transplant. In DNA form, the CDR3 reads TGTGCCAGCTCACCAGGGGCAGGGATAATGAACACTGAAGCTTTCTTT. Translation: CASSPGAGIMNTEAFF.